What follows are 22 T cell receptor beta chains derived from one specimen sequenced in a study of blood T cell repertoires in COVID-19. Profiled with immunoSEQ multiplex PCR; TCRdb holds only in-frame clones, not every one. Among about 74,000 clones listed, 80% were seen once. Sequenced material: peripheral blood. These TCRs come from a human donor in a cohort sampled during active COVID-19.

V usage is TRBV25-1 and J usage is TRBJ1-4; D unclear. Looked up from germline, CDR1 is MGHDK and CDR2 is SYGVNS. The CDR3 is made up of 10 amino acids. Between the trimmed V and J ends, which lost 8 bases and 8 bases, there was a span of 6 bases. The CDR3 protein is CASREEKLFF. CDR3 sequence (DNA): TGTGCCAGCCGGGAGGAAAAACTGTTTTTT. Full variable domain (missing parts from reference TRBV25-1 and TRBJ1-4): EADIYQTPRYLVIGTGKKITLECSQTMGHDKMYWYQQDPGMELHLIHYSYGVNSTEKGDLSSESTVSRIRTEHFPLTLESARPSHTSQYLCASREEKLFFGSGTQLSVL.

The chain links TRBV5-1 to TRBJ1-1; 8 nucleotides line up with TRBD1. Trimming removed 4 bases from V and 5 bases from J; junction bases left unmatched: 10. This CDR3 has 15 amino acids. Germline assignment: CDR1 SGHRS and CDR2 YFSETQ. The CDR3, as DNA: TGCGCCAGCAGCCAGGGGGCGCGAGTTGGGACTGAAGCTTTCTTT. Translated: CASSQGARVGTEAFF.

The V gene is TRBV15, the J gene TRBJ2-3; 7 bases agree with TRBD2. The germline V gene encodes CDR1 LNHNV and CDR2 YYDKDF (reference sequence). V lost 3 bases and J lost 7; bases outside the gene matches: 10. The CDR3 contains 15 residues. CDR3 bases: TGTGCCACCAGCAGCTTGGGGGGGGACCGAAATACGCAGTATTTT. This codes for CATSSLGGDRNTQYF.

The sample holds one count of this clone. The gene calls are TRBV7-2 and TRBJ2-2, with 8 bases aligning to TRBD2. Germline CDR1 and CDR2: SGHTA and FQGNSA. Unmatched junction bases numbered 4, after V lost 0 bases and J lost 1 base. The CDR3 contains 17 residues. CDR3 loop: CASSLAVSGRNTGELFF. The CDR3 DNA follows: TGTGCCAGCAGCTTAGCGGTCAGCGGGAGGAACACCGGGGAGCTGTTTTTT.

This chain joins TRBV3-1 (or the pseudogene TRBV3-2) and TRBJ1-3; no firm D call. Germline lookup yields CDR1 LGHDT and CDR2 YNNKEL (reference sequence). The CDR3 runs 16 residues. V was pared by 1 base and J by 2 bases, with 12 bases between. CDR3 nucleotides: TGTGCCAGCAGCCAAGTCTCCAGTTATACTGGAAACACCATATATTTT. Protein: CASSQVSSYTGNTIYF.

A few counts support this clone. The genes are TRBV4-1 and TRBJ2-3; maybe TRBD2 (6 bases). The CDR3 extends over 16 amino acids. Germline V gene lookup returns CDR1 MGHRA and CDR2 YSYEKL. The V and J ends lost 0 bases and 1 base respectively, with 11 bases between them. CDR3 sequence: CASSQDGAGRTDTQYF. CDR3 DNA: TGCGCCAGCAGCCAAGATGGGGCGGGGCGCACAGATACGCAGTATTTT.

The rearrangement uses TRBV6-5 and TRBJ2-3, with TRBD2 identical over 10 bases. J lost 4 bases, V lost 6 bases, and 7 bases had no gene match. The V gene's germline CDR1 is MNHEY and CDR2 SVGAGI. This CDR3 has 15 amino acids. CDR3 sequence: CASSTGLALADTQYF. CDR3 bases: TGTGCCAGCAGCACGGGACTAGCGCTAGCAGATACGCAGTATTTT.

The chain carries TRBV5-1 and TRBJ1-1; no firm D call. This CDR3 comprises 13 residues. Germline-derived CDR1 and CDR2 are SGHRS and YFSETQ. V was cut by 3 bases and J by 7 bases, with 13 bases left in between. In DNA, the CDR3 is TGCGCCAGCAGCTCCAGCGTCAGAGGTGAAGCTTTCTTT. Its translation is CASSSSVRGEAFF.

The chain couples TRBV5-6 to TRBJ1-5; 7 bases agree with TRBD1. V was pared by 1 base and J by 7 bases, with 5 bases of the junction left unmatched. Germline V gives CDR1 SGHDT, CDR2 YYEEEE. The CDR3 runs to 14 residues. The CDR3 reads CASSLIQGIQPQHF. CDR3 bases: TGTGCCAGCAGCTTGATACAGGGGATCCAGCCCCAGCATTTT.

The V and J genes are TRBV5-6 and TRBJ2-1; D perhaps matches TRBD2 (6 bases). Trimming removed 4 bases from V and 8 bases from J, with 13 bases in between. The germline V gene encodes CDR1 SGHDT and CDR2 YYEEEE. This CDR3 is built from 13 residues. The CDR3 spells CASSPRLVYEQFF. Written as DNA, the CDR3 is TGTGCCAGCAGCCCGCGACTAGTCTATGAGCAGTTCTTC.

This clone has only a few counts. This sequence joins TRBV24-1 and TRBJ2-7; 8 nucleotides line up with TRBD1. V lost 3 bases and J lost 4; bases outside the gene matches: 7. Germline V gives CDR1 KGHDR, CDR2 SFDVKD. The CDR3 runs 15 residues. The CDR3 DNA reads TGTGCCACCAGTGATCCTCGACAGGGGCTGTACGAGCAGTACTTC. Its protein product is CATSDPRQGLYEQYF.

J is TRBJ1-3 and V is TRBV19; no reliable D call. CDR1 is LNHDA, CDR2 SQIVND, per germline (reference sequence). The V gene lost 7 bases and the J gene lost 0 bases, with 7 bases spanning the gap. CDR3 size: 13 residues. CDR3 DNA sequence: TGTGCCAGTACCCAGGACTCTGGAAACACCATATATTTT. Amino acid sequence: CASTQDSGNTIYF.

The chain combines TRBV11-1 with TRBJ2-3; 10 nucleotides align to TRBD2. CDR3 size: 16 residues. J gave up 1 base and V 3 bases, and 4 bases lay outside the gene matches. The germline V gene encodes CDR1 SGHAT and CDR2 FQDESV (reference sequence). CDR3 DNA sequence: TGTGCCAGCAGCTTCCTCGGGACTAGCGGCACAGATACGCAGTATTTT. Its protein is CASSFLGTSGTDTQYF.

This chain links TRBV6-5 with TRBJ2-5; 8 bases fit TRBD2. Trimming cost V 6 bases and J 3 bases; bases outside gene matches: 6. Germline CDR1 reads MNHEY; CDR2 reads SVGAGI. The CDR3 extends over 14 amino acids. The CDR3: CASRSGTSKETQYF. CDR3 in DNA: TGTGCCAGCAGAAGCGGGACTAGTAAAGAGACCCAGTACTTC.

This chain links TRBV12-3 or TRBV12-4 with TRBJ1-3, with D unclear. V shed 1 base and J shed 12 bases, with 10 bases lying between them. This CDR3 spans 12 amino acids. As DNA, the CDR3 is TGTGCCAGCAGTTTAGTTTCAGGCCTCATATATTTT. The encoded protein is CASSLVSGLIYF.

The rearrangement joins TRBV27 to TRBJ2-2, with 8 bases identical to TRBD1. The CDR3 totals 16 residues. Germline CDR1 is MNHEY and CDR2 is SMNVEV (reference sequence). Unmatched junction bases numbered 3, after V lost 3 bases and J lost 0 bases. CDR3 residues: CASSLDREPNTGELFF. As DNA, the CDR3 is TGTGCCAGCAGTTTGGACAGGGAACCGAACACCGGGGAGCTGTTTTTT.

The chain uses TRBV6-6 and TRBJ2-7; possibly TRBD1 for D (5 bases). This CDR3 has 13 residues. V was cut by 8 bases and J by 4 bases, with 15 bases left in between. CDR1 and CDR2 (germline): MNHNY, SVGAGI (reference sequence). The CDR3 reads CASGAQGLYEQYV. Written as DNA, the CDR3 is TGTGCCAGCGGGGCCCAGGGATTATACGAGCAGTACGTC.

V gene TRBV29-1 combines with J gene TRBJ2-2; D might be TRBD1 (6 bases). Per the germline V gene, CDR1 is SQVTM and CDR2 is ANQGSEA. The CDR3 totals 14 residues. Trimming removed 4 bases from V and 0 bases from J, with 9 bases in between. DNA of the CDR3: TGCAGCGTTGTACCAGGGGCGAACACCGGGGAGCTGTTTTTT. Amino acids: CSVVPGANTGELFF.

V is TRBV7-2 and J is TRBJ2-1; 7 bases fit TRBD2. This CDR3 contains 15 residues. Germline V gene lookup returns CDR1 SGHTA and CDR2 FQGNSA. With V trimmed by 5 bases and J by 0 bases, 4 bases remained unmatched. The CDR3 reads CASSPLASSYNEQFF. CDR3 sequence (DNA): TGTGCCAGCAGCCCACTAGCGAGCTCCTACAATGAGCAGTTCTTC.

The chain joins TRBV2 to TRBJ2-1, with 12 positions matching TRBD2. V was clipped by 4 bases and J by 6 bases; unmatched bases: 4. This CDR3 comprises 15 residues. Germline V lookup: CDR1 SNHLY, CDR2 FYNNEI. The CDR3 nucleotides are TGTGCCAGCAGTGTGCTAGCGGGAGGGCGCAATGAGCAGTTCTTC. As protein: CASSVLAGGRNEQFF.

This chain uses TRBV28 with TRBJ2-7; 7 nucleotides agree with TRBD1. The CDR3 has 19 amino acids. CDR1 and CDR2 (germline): MDHEN, SYDVKM. Losses at the gene ends were 3 bases for V and 3 bases for J; bases not matched to a gene: 20. This CDR3 is CASSFWPDRFPARSYEQYF. CDR3 DNA sequence: TGTGCCAGCAGTTTTTGGCCGGACAGGTTCCCCGCAAGAAGCTACGAGCAGTACTTC.

This clone was counted between two and nine times. The V and J genes are TRBV10-3 and TRBJ2-7; D call uncertain. V lost 3 bases and J lost 0, with 15 bases in between. Germline V lookup: CDR1 ENHRY, CDR2 SYGVKD. CDR3 length equals 16 residues. Here the CDR3 DNA reads TGTGCCATCAGTGACATATACCCCTACCCCTCCTACGAGCAGTACTTC. This codes for CAISDIYPYPSYEQYF.